The 16 T cell receptor beta chains below were found in one sample sequenced in a study of T cell changes during pregnancy in multiple sclerosis. The data were produced by immunoSEQ multiplex PCR, yet TCRdb's version contains in-frame clones alone and is incomplete. The profile covers about 69,000 clones, with 90% to 95% appearing a single time and roughly 0.29% taken by the ten largest. Sequences were derived from CD4+ T cells from peripheral blood mononuclear cells, sampled in the third trimester of pregnancy. The receptor source for this set is a female donor in good health, enrolled as a control in a pregnancy study.

The rearrangement uses TRBV10-3 and TRBJ1-2; perhaps TRBD1 as D (6 bases). This CDR3 is 14 amino acids long. Germline CDR1 is ENHRY and CDR2 is SYGVKD. V lost 3 bases, J lost 7 bases, and 15 bases lay in between. DNA of the CDR3: TGTGCCATCAGTGAAGAAGGGGGACCTCGTGGCTACACCTTC. It yields the protein CAISEEGGPRGYTF.

This clone appeared once. This rearrangement joins TRBV19 to TRBJ2-3; 10 bases are shared with TRBD1. CDR3 size: 17 residues. Losses at the gene ends were 6 bases for V and 2 bases for J; bases not matched to a gene: 11. Germline assignment: CDR1 LNHDA and CDR2 SQIVND (reference sequence). CDR3: CASRGGTGATFTDTQYF. In nucleotides, the CDR3 is TGTGCCAGTAGGGGGGGGACAGGGGCCACTTTCACAGATACGCAGTATTTT.

This clone was detected only a few times. The chain links TRBV6-6 to TRBJ1-5, with 8 bases identical to TRBD1. The V and J ends lost 6 bases and 7 bases, in that order; junction bases with no gene match: 8. The CDR3 length is 14 residues. CDR1 MNHNY and CDR2 SVGAGI come from the germline V gene (reference sequence). CDR3 nucleotide sequence: TGTGCCAGCAGCCGTGGACAGGGCGGCCAGCCCCAGCATTTT. It translates to CASSRGQGGQPQHF.

The V gene is TRBV29-1, the J gene TRBJ2-3; 9 bases agree with TRBD2. This CDR3 is 14 amino acids long. CDR1 is SQVTM and CDR2 is ANQGSEA in the germline V gene. J gave up 1 base and V 1 base, and 0 bases lay outside the gene matches. The CDR3 here is CSVEVAGGTDTQYF. CDR3 nucleotides: TGCAGCGTTGAAGTAGCGGGGGGCACAGATACGCAGTATTTT.

The chain carries TRBV7-2 and TRBJ1-3, with D perhaps TRBD1 (6 bases). Germline values: CDR1 SGHTA, CDR2 FQGNSA. CDR3 length equals 16 residues. The V end lost 2 bases, the J end lost 0 bases, and 11 bases lay between the germline ends. CDR3 region: CASSLSGTYSGNTIYF. The CDR3 DNA follows: TGTGCCAGCAGCTTATCTGGGACATACTCTGGAAACACCATATATTTT.

V gene TRBV25-1 combines with J gene TRBJ1-2; 7 bases are a match to TRBD1. The trim removed 5 bases at V and 13 bases at J, leaving 19 bases unmatched. Looked up from germline, CDR1 is MGHDK and CDR2 is SYGVNS. This CDR3 has 15 residues. The CDR3 nucleotides are TGTGCCAGCAGTACTAACAGGGGTCTGAATTCGGAGTTCACCTTC. It translates to CASSTNRGLNSEFTF.

The chain is built from TRBV5-1 and TRBJ1-2; possibly TRBD1 for D (6 bases). Trimming removed 1 base from V and 14 bases from J, with 21 bases in between. The V gene's germline CDR1 is SGHRS and CDR2 YFSETQ. CDR3 length: 14 residues. The CDR3 sequence is CASSLRTGLDVGTF. The CDR3 DNA reads TGCGCCAGCAGCTTGAGAACAGGGCTTGATGTTGGGACCTTC.

V usage is TRBV5-4 and J usage is TRBJ1-4, with TRBD1 as a possible D gene (6 bases). Germline loops: CDR1 SGHNT, CDR2 YYREEE (reference sequence). The CDR3 consists of 13 residues. Trimming took 4 bases from V and 5 from J, leaving 9 bases between them. The CDR3 DNA is TGTGCCAGCAGCCGAGACAGGAATGAAAAACTGTTTTTT. Its protein product is CASSRDRNEKLFF.

The chain links TRBV30 to TRBJ1-1; TRBD1 might be the D (5 bases). V shed 3 bases and J shed 2 bases, with 10 bases lying between them. Germline CDR1 reads GTSNPN; CDR2 reads SVGIG (reference sequence). The CDR3 consists of 13 residues. The CDR3 DNA is TGTGCCTGGAGGGAAAGGGGAAACACTGAAGCTTTCTTT. This translates into CAWRERGNTEAFF. Variable domain in full (rest from reference TRBV30 and TRBJ1-1): SQTIHQWPATLVQPVGSPLSLECTVEGTSNPNLYWYRQAAGRGLQLLFYSVGIGQISSEVPQNLSASRPQDRQFILSSKKLLLSDSGFYLCAWRERGNTEAFFGQGTRLTVV.

The chain employs TRBV4-3 and TRBJ2-1, with 9 positions matching TRBD2. The CDR3 loop spans 18 amino acids. J gave up 2 bases and V 3 bases, and 11 bases lay outside the gene matches. CDR1 and CDR2 (germline): LGHNA, YSLEER. The CDR3 region has the DNA TGCGCCAGCAGCCATACCCGGCCGGCTAGCGGGGCCTACAATGAGCAGTTCTTC. Translating it yields CASSHTRPASGAYNEQFF.

The chain carries TRBV15 and TRBJ1-5; D uncertain. From germline, CDR1 is LNHNV and CDR2 YYDKDF (reference sequence). The CDR3 has 16 amino acids. Trimming removed 0 bases from V and 4 bases from J, with 13 bases in between. CDR3 in DNA: TGTGCCACCAGCAGAGATTTACTTTTACGGAATCAGCCCCAGCATTTT. Its translation: CATSRDLLLRNQPQHF.

The chain uses TRBV5-5 and TRBJ2-3; D is unclear. Germline V gives CDR1 SGHKS, CDR2 YYEKEE (reference sequence). This CDR3 is 14 amino acids long. Trimming pared 0 bases from V and 5 bases from J, leaving 10 bases between. The CDR3 region has the DNA TGTGCCAGCAGCTTGGTTCTAGGAAGAGATACGCAGTATTTT. Translating it yields CASSLVLGRDTQYF. Full variable domain (rest looked up from reference TRBV5-5 and TRBJ2-3): DAGVTQSPTHLIKTRGQQVTLRCSPISGHKSVSWYQQVLGQGPQFIFQYYEKEERGRGNFPDRFSARQFPNYSSELNVNALLLGDSALYLCASSLVLGRDTQYFGPGTRLTVL.

The chain uses TRBV29-1 and TRBJ1-2; D gene ambiguous. Germline V CDR1 and CDR2: SQVTM, ANQGSEA. This CDR3 contains 10 residues. The V and J ends lost 4 bases and 2 bases respectively, with 2 bases between them. CDR3 sequence reads: CSVANYGYTF. The CDR3 nucleotides read TGCAGCGTTGCGAACTATGGCTACACCTTC.

The chain recombines TRBV30 with TRBJ2-7; D remains ambiguous. Germline lookup yields CDR1 GTSNPN and CDR2 SVGIG (reference sequence). Trimming pared 3 bases from V and 6 bases from J, leaving 9 bases between. The length of the CDR3 is 11 residues. CDR3 sequence reads: CAWSPQSEQYF. CDR3 coding DNA: TGTGCCTGGAGCCCACAGTCCGAGCAGTACTTC.

The CDR3 sequence: CASSYKARRHYGYTF. The DNA of the CDR3 is TGTGCCAGCAGTTACAAGGCCAGGAGGCACTATGGCTACACCTTC. V usage is TRBV6-5 and J usage is TRBJ1-2; no clear D gene. Germline CDR1 and CDR2: MNHEY and SVGAGI. There are 15 residues in the CDR3. V was cut by 2 bases and J by 3 bases, with 13 bases left in between.

In DNA form, the CDR3 reads TGCGCCAGCAGCCAAGATGTCGGGGGGGTCAACAATGAGCAGTTCTTC. It yields the protein CASSQDVGGVNNEQFF. The gene calls are TRBV4-3 and TRBJ2-1; TRBD2 aligns across 8 bases. Per the germline V gene, CDR1 is LGHNA and CDR2 is YSLEER. This CDR3 has 16 residues. The J segment lost 5 bases and the V segment lost 0 bases, leaving 6 bases of the junction unmatched.